The 2 T cell receptor beta chains reported below all come from one sample, sequenced in a study of Ad26.COV2.S vaccination and SARS-CoV-2 variants. Data came from immunoSEQ multiplex PCR; TCRdb stores just in-frame clones and leaves some out. The table shows about 440,000 clones, with roughly 89% occurring only once. Treatment in this sample: roughly 20 received Ad26.COV2.S at low or high dose, single or two shots; five or six received placebo; per-sample allocation not given. Samples came from day 63 after the first vaccine or placebo injection. Source: peripheral blood, taken in a trial of Ad26.COV2.S vaccine versus placebo. These receptors originate from a person aged 18 to 65 who received the Ad26.COV2.S COVID-19 vaccine or a placebo.

V is TRBV24-1 and J is TRBJ2-1, with 12 bases matching TRBD2. The germline V gene has CDR1 KGHDR and CDR2 SFDVKD. After removal of 0 bases from V and 9 bases from J, the junction contained 8 bases not matched to a gene. The CDR3 has 17 amino acids. CDR3 protein: CATSDLGLAGLKGEQFF. As DNA, the CDR3 is TGTGCCACCAGTGATTTGGGACTAGCGGGACTTAAGGGTGAGCAGTTCTTC.

The chain joins TRBV5-1 to TRBJ2-1; D possibly corresponds to TRBD2 (6 bases). Germline V lookup: CDR1 SGHRS, CDR2 YFSETQ. CDR3 size: 17 residues. V lost 2 bases to trimming and J lost 0 bases, with 15 bases between them. CDR3 region: CASSFAVLADSYNEQFF. In nucleotides, the CDR3 is TGCGCCAGCAGCTTTGCGGTACTAGCCGACTCCTACAATGAGCAGTTCTTC.